The clone carrying this T cell receptor beta chain has a handful of counts. What it binds is not known. At one boundary the junction diverges from the germline segment, which might be a read error. Using its own MiXCR run on the 5' RACE reads, TCRdb lists one record per CDR3 protein. Counted here are roughly 8,200 distinct CDR3 sequences, 52% occurring once; the ten biggest clones make up roughly 5.2%. Study outcomes and limitations: Tumor memory CD4+ T cell TCR gene usage was found to cluster with blood and lymph node memory CD4+ cells and with lymph node naive CD4+ cells. Whole repertoires were not studied in the larger cohort, only one V-J beta rearrangement. Tumor Treg TCRs overlapped most with tumor naive CD4+ cells.

This CDR3 region has 16 residues. Germline V CDR1 and CDR2: ENHRY, SYGVKD. The chain has TRBV10-3 and TRBJ2-5, with TRBD2 matching over 10 bases. The sample consisted of memory CD4+ T cells sorted from a lymph node. The subset denotes: memory CD4+ T cells, CD4+CD45RO+CD25-. The source of this sequence is a female donor with breast cancer. CDR3 sequence reads: CATSEPSGGIKETQYF. The CDR3 coding sequence is TGTGCCACCAGTGAGCCTAGCGGGGGTATAAAAGAGACCCAGTACTTC.